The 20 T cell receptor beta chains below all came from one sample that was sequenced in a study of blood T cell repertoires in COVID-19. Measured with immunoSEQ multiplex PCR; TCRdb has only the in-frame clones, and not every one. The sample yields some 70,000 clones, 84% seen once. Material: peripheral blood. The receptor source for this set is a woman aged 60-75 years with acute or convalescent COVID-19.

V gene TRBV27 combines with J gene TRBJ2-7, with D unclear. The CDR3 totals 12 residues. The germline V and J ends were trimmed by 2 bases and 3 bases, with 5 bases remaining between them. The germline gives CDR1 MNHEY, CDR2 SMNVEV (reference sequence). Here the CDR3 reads CASSLRHYEQYF. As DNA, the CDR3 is TGTGCCAGCAGTTTAAGACACTACGAGCAGTACTTC.

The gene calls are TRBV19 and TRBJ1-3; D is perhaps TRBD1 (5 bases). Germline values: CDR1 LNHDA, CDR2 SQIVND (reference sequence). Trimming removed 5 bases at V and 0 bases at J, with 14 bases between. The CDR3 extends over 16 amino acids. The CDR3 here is CASSEDGGSSGNTIYF. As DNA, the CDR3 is TGTGCCAGTAGTGAGGATGGGGGGAGCTCTGGAAACACCATATATTTT.

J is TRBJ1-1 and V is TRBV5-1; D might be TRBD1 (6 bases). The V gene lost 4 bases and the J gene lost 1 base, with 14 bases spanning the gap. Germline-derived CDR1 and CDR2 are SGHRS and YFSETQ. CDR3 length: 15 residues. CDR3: CASSLTGHANTEAFF. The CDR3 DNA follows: TGCGCCAGCAGCCTTACAGGGCACGCGAACACTGAAGCTTTCTTT. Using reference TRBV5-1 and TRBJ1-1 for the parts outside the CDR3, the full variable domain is KAGVTQTPRYLIKTRGQQVTLSCSPISGHRSVSWYQQTPGQGLQFLFEYFSETQRNKGNFPGRFSGRQFSNSRSEMNVSTLELGDSALYLCASSLTGHANTEAFFGQGTRLTVV.

CDR3 nucleotides: TGTGCCAGTAGTATCGGCGGCAGGGGCGCCTATAATTCACCCCTCCACTTT. Translated, it gives CASSIGGRGAYNSPLHF. V and J are TRBV19 and TRBJ1-6; TRBD1 is a possible D gene (6 bases). Trimming left V 3 bases short and J 2 bases short, with 14 bases between. The CDR3 runs 17 residues. Germline V CDR1 and CDR2: LNHDA, SQIVND (reference sequence).

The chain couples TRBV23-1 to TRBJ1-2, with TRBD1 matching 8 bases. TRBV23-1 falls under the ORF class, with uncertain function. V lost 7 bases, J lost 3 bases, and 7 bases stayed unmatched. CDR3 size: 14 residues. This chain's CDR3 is CASKAGRGHYGYTF. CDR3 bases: TGCGCCAGCAAAGCGGGCAGGGGGCACTATGGCTACACCTTC.

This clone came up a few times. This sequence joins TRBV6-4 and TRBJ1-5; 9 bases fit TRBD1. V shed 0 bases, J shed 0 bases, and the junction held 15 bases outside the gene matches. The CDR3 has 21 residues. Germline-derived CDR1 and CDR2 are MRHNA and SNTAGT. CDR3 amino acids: CASSDSNRRDRANDSNQPQHF. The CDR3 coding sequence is TGTGCCAGCAGTGACTCGAATCGACGGGACAGGGCTAACGATAGCAATCAGCCCCAGCATTTT.

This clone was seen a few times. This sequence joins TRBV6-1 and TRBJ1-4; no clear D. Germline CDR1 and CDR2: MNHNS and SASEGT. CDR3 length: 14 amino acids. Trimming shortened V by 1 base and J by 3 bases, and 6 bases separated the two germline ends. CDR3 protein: CASSEVAANEKLFF. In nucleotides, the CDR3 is TGTGCCAGCAGTGAAGTGGCAGCTAATGAAAAACTGTTTTTT.

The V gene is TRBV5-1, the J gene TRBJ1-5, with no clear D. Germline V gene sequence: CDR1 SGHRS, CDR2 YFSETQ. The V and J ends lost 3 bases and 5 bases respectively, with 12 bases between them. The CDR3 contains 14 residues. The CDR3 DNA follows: TGCGCCAGCAGCTGGGCAGGAAGAGATCAGCCCCAGCATTTT. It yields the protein CASSWAGRDQPQHF.

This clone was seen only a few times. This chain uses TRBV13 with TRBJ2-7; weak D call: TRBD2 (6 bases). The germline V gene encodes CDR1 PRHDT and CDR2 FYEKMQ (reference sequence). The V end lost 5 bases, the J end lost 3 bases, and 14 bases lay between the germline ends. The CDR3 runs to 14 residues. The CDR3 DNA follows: TGTGCCAGCAGCCCTGGACGGAGGGGCTACGAGCAGTACTTC. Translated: CASSPGRRGYEQYF.

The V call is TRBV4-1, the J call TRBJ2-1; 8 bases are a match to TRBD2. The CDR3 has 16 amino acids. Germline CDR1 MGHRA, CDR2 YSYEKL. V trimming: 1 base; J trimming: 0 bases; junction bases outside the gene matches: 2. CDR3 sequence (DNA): TGCGCCAGCAGCCAAGTGAGCGGGGGCTCCTACAATGAGCAGTTCTTC. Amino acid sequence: CASSQVSGGSYNEQFF.

The CDR3 region has the DNA TGTGCCAGCAGATTGACAGAAGCCGGAAACACCATATATTTT. Amino acids: CASRLTEAGNTIYF. The V call is TRBV2, the J call TRBJ1-3; D may be TRBD1 (5 bases). The V gene's germline CDR1 is SNHLY and CDR2 FYNNEI. Trimming removed 6 bases from V and 4 bases from J, with 13 bases in between. The CDR3 spans 14 residues.

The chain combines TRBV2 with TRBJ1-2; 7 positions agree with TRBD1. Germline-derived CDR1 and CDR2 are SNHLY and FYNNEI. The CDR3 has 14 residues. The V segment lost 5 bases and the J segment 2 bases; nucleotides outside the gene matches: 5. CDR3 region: CASSTGQENYGYTF. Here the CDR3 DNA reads TGTGCCAGCAGTACAGGACAGGAGAACTATGGCTACACCTTC. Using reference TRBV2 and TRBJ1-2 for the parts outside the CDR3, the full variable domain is EPEVTQTPSHQVTQMGQEVILRCVPISNHLYFYWYRQILGQKVEFLVSFYNNEISEKSEIFDDQFSVERPDGSNFTLKIRSTKLEDSAMYFCASSTGQENYGYTFGSGTRLTVV.

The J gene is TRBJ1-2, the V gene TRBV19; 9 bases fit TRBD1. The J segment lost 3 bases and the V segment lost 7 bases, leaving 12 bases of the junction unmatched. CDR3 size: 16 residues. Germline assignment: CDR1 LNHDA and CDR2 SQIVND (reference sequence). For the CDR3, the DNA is TGTGCCAGTACTCCGGGACAGGGTTTATTCCACTATGGCTACACCTTC. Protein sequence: CASTPGQGLFHYGYTF.

The CDR3 region is CATDRGLGNTEAFF. CDR3 DNA: TGTGCCACCGATAGGGGCTTAGGGAACACTGAAGCTTTCTTT. This chain uses TRBV11-1 with TRBJ1-1; tentatively, D is TRBD1 (5 bases). The CDR3 covers 14 residues. CDR1 and CDR2 (germline): SGHAT, FQDESV (reference sequence). The germline V and J ends were trimmed by 10 bases and 1 base, with 16 bases remaining between them.

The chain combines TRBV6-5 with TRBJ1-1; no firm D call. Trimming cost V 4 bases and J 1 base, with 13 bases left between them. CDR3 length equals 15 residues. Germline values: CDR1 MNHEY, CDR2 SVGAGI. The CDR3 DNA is TGTGCCAGCAGTTCCTATGAGACGGGGAACACTGAAGCTTTCTTT. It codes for CASSSYETGNTEAFF.

The CDR3 region has the DNA TGTGCCAGCAGCCAGTGGGGGGATATCTATAATTCACCCCTCCACTTT. Protein sequence: CASSQWGDIYNSPLHF. The rearrangement uses TRBV7-2 and TRBJ1-6, with D perhaps TRBD1 (5 bases). V gave up 5 bases and J gave up 3 bases, with 14 bases separating them. This CDR3 comprises 16 residues. Germline V gene lookup returns CDR1 SGHTA and CDR2 FQGNSA.

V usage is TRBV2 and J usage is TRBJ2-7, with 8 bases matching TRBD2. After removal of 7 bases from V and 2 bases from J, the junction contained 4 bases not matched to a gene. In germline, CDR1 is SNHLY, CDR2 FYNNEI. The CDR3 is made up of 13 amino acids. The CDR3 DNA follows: TGTGCCAGCACGCGGACTAGCCCCTACGAGCAGTACTTC. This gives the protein CASTRTSPYEQYF.

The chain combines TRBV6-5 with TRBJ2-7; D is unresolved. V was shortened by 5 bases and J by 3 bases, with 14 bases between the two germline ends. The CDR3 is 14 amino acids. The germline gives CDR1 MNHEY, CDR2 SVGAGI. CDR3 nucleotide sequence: TGTGCCAGCAGTCGAAACGCCCAGGACTACGAGCAGTACTTC. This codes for CASSRNAQDYEQYF.

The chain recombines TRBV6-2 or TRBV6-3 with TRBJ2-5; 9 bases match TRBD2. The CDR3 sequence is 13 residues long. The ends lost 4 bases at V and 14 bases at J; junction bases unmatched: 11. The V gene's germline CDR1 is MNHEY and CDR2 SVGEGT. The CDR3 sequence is CASSSLTSGTIYF. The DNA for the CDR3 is TGTGCCAGCAGTTCCTTGACTAGCGGTACAATCTACTTC.

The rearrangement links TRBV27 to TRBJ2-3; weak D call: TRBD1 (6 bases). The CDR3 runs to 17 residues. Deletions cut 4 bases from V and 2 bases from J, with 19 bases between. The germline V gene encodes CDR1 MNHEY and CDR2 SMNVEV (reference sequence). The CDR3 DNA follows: TGTGCCAGCAGTTCACCCAAAGGGGGAATTAACACAGATACGCAGTATTTT. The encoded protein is CASSSPKGGINTDTQYF.